This entry lists 19 T cell receptor beta chains sequenced from one sample in a study of blood T cells in healthy people across ages. A sample-barcoded 5' primer and a J-beta primer mix were used in a second PCR of about 7 to 12 cycles. TCRdb analysed the 5' RACE reads with MiXCR anew, one entry per CDR3 protein. The sample includes over 1.5 million distinct CDR3 sequences, about 50% of them seen just once. Sequenced: blood. The receptors derive from a woman between 40 and 55 years old in good health.

The chain couples TRBV9 to TRBJ1-4, with 7 bases aligning to TRBD1. Trimming cost V 3 bases and J 4 bases; bases outside gene matches: 6. Germline loops: CDR1 SGDLS, CDR2 YYNGEE. This CDR3 has 15 amino acids. CDR3 in amino acids: CASSAGGTVNEKLFF. The CDR3 DNA is TGTGCCAGCAGCGCAGGGGGGACAGTTAATGAAAAACTGTTTTTT. The full variable domain, in which reference TRBV9 and TRBJ1-4 provide the parts outside the CDR3, is DSGVTQTPKHLITATGQRVTLRCSPRSGDLSVYWYQQSLDQGLQFLIQYYNGEERAKGNILERFSAQQFPDLHSELNLSSLELGDSALYFCASSAGGTVNEKLFFGSGTQLSVL.

This chain uses TRBV7-8 with TRBJ2-1; no reliable D call. Trimming removed 11 bases at V and 5 bases at J, with 13 bases between. The germline V gene encodes CDR1 SGHVS and CDR2 FQNEAQ. CDR3 size: 12 residues. The CDR3 protein is CASVGSHNEQFF. CDR3 coding DNA: TGTGCCTCCGTGGGTAGTCACAATGAGCAGTTCTTC.

The V call is TRBV20-1, the J call TRBJ2-3; 7 nucleotides agree with TRBD2. Germline V gene lookup returns CDR1 DFQATT and CDR2 SNEGSKA (reference sequence). V shed 5 bases, J shed 2 bases, and the junction held 10 bases outside the gene matches. The CDR3 contains 15 residues. CDR3 protein: CSALEASGATDTQYF. The CDR3 region has the DNA TGCAGTGCTCTTGAGGCGAGCGGGGCCACAGATACGCAGTATTTT.

In this sample, this clonotype turned up a few times. The CDR3 DNA follows: TGTGCCAGCAGCCCGCCGGGGCTTGTGGGCAGCGAAAAACTGTTTTTT. It codes for CASSPPGLVGSEKLFF. This chain links TRBV4-2 with TRBJ1-4, with D tentatively TRBD1 (5 bases). V gave up 4 bases and J gave up 8 bases, with 20 bases separating them. CDR1 LGHNA and CDR2 YNFKEQ come from the germline V gene. CDR3 length: 16 residues.

Notes on this clonotype: The junction does not match germline at one end; this may be a read error. The rearrangement links TRBV5-1 to TRBJ2-4; 9 positions agree with TRBD2. The J call may be faulty, since TRBJ2-5 better matches the DNA end. CDR3 length: 16 residues. The V gene's germline CDR1 is SGHRS and CDR2 YFSETQ. CDR3 in amino acids: CAGSLFQGGLAETQYF. CDR3 DNA sequence: TGCGCCGGCAGCTTGTTTCAGGGGGGACTAGCTGAGACCCAGTACTTC.

This clonotype was observed a handful of times. The J gene is TRBJ2-1, the V gene TRBV4-3; no firm D call. Between the trimmed V and J ends, which lost 1 base and 5 bases, there was a span of 6 bases. CDR3 size: 13 residues. CDR1 is LGHNA, CDR2 YSLEER, per germline. The CDR3 spells CASSQVTHNEQFF. In DNA form, the CDR3 reads TGCGCCAGCAGCCAAGTGACCCACAATGAGCAGTTCTTC.

The chain carries TRBV10-3 and TRBJ1-2; 9 bases line up with TRBD1. The trim removed 5 bases at V and 3 bases at J, leaving 4 bases unmatched. This CDR3 contains 14 residues. Germline V gene lookup returns CDR1 ENHRY and CDR2 SYGVKD. CDR3 nucleotides: TGTGCCATCAGTCCGACAGGGGGGGACTATGGCTACACCTTC. The encoded protein is CAISPTGGDYGYTF.

This chain uses TRBV19 with TRBJ2-4; 7 bases line up with TRBD1. The DNA end favors TRBJ2-5, so the J call may be wrong. Germline CDR1 reads LNHDA; CDR2 reads SQIVND (reference sequence). The CDR3 runs 14 residues. The CDR3 is CASSPGQWIETQYF. CDR3 DNA: TGTGCCAGTAGCCCGGGACAGTGGATAGAGACCCAGTACTTC.

This rearrangement joins TRBV20-1 to TRBJ2-1; 8 bases are a match to TRBD2. The V segment lost 0 bases and the J segment 4 bases; nucleotides outside the gene matches: 8. The CDR3 runs 16 residues. Germline V gives CDR1 DFQATT, CDR2 SNEGSKA (reference sequence). The CDR3 region has the DNA TGCAGTGCTAGAGACGGACTAGCCCTTATATACAATGAGCAGTTCTTC. Translation: CSARDGLALIYNEQFF.

The CDR3 sequence is CASSSRITNTEAFF. As DNA, the CDR3 is TGTGCCAGCAGCTCCCGCATTACGAACACTGAAGCTTTCTTT. The V and J genes are TRBV7-2 and TRBJ1-1; D is unresolved. V dropped 4 bases and J dropped 1 base, with 10 bases sitting between them. Germline CDR1 reads SGHTA; CDR2 reads FQGNSA. The CDR3 contains 14 residues.

This clonotype was recorded once. The CDR3 sequence is CASHRGGWAYTQYF. The CDR3 DNA sequence: TGTGCCAGCCATAGAGGGGGGTGGGCCTATACGCAGTATTTT. The chain carries TRBV7-8 and TRBJ2-3, with D possibly being TRBD1 or TRBD2 (6 bases each). CDR3 length: 14 residues. V was cut by 8 bases and J by 7 bases, with 19 bases left in between. The germline gives CDR1 SGHVS, CDR2 FQNEAQ.

V usage is TRBV7-9 and J usage is TRBJ1-1; TRBD1 is a possible D gene (5 bases). The CDR3 length is 14 residues. Between the trimmed V and J ends, which lost 7 bases and 1 base, there was a span of 13 bases. Germline V gives CDR1 SEHNR, CDR2 FQNEAQ (reference sequence). The CDR3 nucleotides read TGTGCCAGCAATAAACCGGGGCAGAACACTGAAGCTTTCTTT. Its translation is CASNKPGQNTEAFF.

This clonotype has a handful of counts. V is TRBV7-9 and J is TRBJ2-3, with TRBD2 matching over 11 bases. There are 17 residues in the CDR3. The germline V gene encodes CDR1 SEHNR and CDR2 FQNEAQ (reference sequence). V was pared by 0 bases and J by 5 bases, with 7 bases of the junction left unmatched. The CDR3 reads CASSLADLAGGIDTQYF. The CDR3 DNA follows: TGTGCCAGCAGCTTAGCTGACCTAGCGGGGGGAATAGATACGCAGTATTTT.

This clonotype was counted between two and nine times. The V gene is TRBV28, the J gene TRBJ2-5, with 16 bases fitting TRBD2. Trimming took 5 bases from V and 2 from J; bases not matched to a gene: 5. The germline CDR1 and CDR2 sequences are MDHEN and SYDVKM. CDR3 length equals 17 residues. Here the CDR3 reads CASSNSGLAGGQETQYF. For the CDR3, the DNA is TGTGCCAGCAGTAACTCGGGACTAGCGGGGGGGCAAGAGACCCAGTACTTC.

This clonotype has a handful of counts. V and J are TRBV4-3 and TRBJ2-1; perhaps TRBD2 as D (7 bases). Germline values: CDR1 LGHNA, CDR2 YSLEER. The ends were cut back, 2 bases at V and 1 base at J, with 18 bases in the middle. The CDR3 loop spans 18 amino acids. The CDR3, as DNA: TGCGCCAGCAGCCAAAGTCTCCGCGGGGGCCATTCCTACAATGAGCAGTTCTTC. This translates into CASSQSLRGGHSYNEQFF.

A few counts support this clonotype. The chain has TRBV12-3 or TRBV12-4 and TRBJ2-7; D unclear. The CDR3 sequence is 14 residues long. V was cut by 5 bases and J by 1 base, with 12 bases left in between. The CDR3 protein is CASSPFGQSYEQYF. The CDR3 DNA is TGTGCCAGCAGTCCATTCGGCCAGTCCTACGAGCAGTACTTC.

DNA of the CDR3: TGTGCCAGCAGCCTTGGTCACAGGGGGTCCTATGGCTACACCTTC. Protein: CASSLGHRGSYGYTF. The rearrangement uses TRBV7-2 and TRBJ1-2; the match to TRBD1 covers 8 bases. There are 15 residues in the CDR3. Germline CDR1 and CDR2: SGHTA and FQGNSA. Trimming removed 5 bases from V and 4 bases from J; junction bases left unmatched: 9. The variable domain in full, completed from reference TRBV7-2 and TRBJ1-2, reads GAGVSQSPSNKVTEKGKDVELRCDPISGHTALYWYRQSLGQGLEFLIYFQGNSAPDKSGLPSDRFSAERTGGSVSTLTIQRTQQEDSAVYLCASSLGHRGSYGYTFGSGTRLTVV.

The rearrangement links TRBV15 to TRBJ1-4, with TRBD1 matching 7 bases. Germline CDR1 LNHNV, CDR2 YYDKDF (reference sequence). After removal of 5 bases from V and 6 bases from J, the junction contained 6 bases not matched to a gene. This CDR3 is built from 14 residues. CDR3 DNA: TGTGCCACCAGCCAAGAAGGGGGCGATGAAAAACTGTTTTTT. This translates into CATSQEGGDEKLFF.

The chain joins TRBV28 to TRBJ2-5; perhaps TRBD2 as D (7 bases). The V gene lost 5 bases and the J gene lost 5 bases, with 18 bases spanning the gap. The CDR3 is made up of 15 amino acids. CDR1 MDHEN and CDR2 SYDVKM come from the germline V gene. The CDR3 nucleotides read TGTGCCAGCAGTCTCTTTGGGGGGGCCGGTGAGACCCAGTACTTC. Protein sequence: CASSLFGGAGETQYF.